The 22 T cell receptor delta chains in this list originate from one sample, sequenced in a study of fetal and pediatric gammadelta thymocytes. The thymus tissue was fetal, from elective terminations at 14 to 22 weeks estimated gestational age. TCRdb used CATT to re-call clones from the reads. Of some 690 delta-chain clones listed, about a fifth are singletons. The sample consisted of Vgamma9Vdelta2 gamma-delta T cells from the thymus. As to subset: sorted CD3+gammadeltaTCR+Vgamma9+Vdelta2+ thymocytes. Receptors were obtained from a human fetus.

The table lists this clone with a count of one. A much larger clone is a single base away; this may be a read error. The gene calls are TRDV2 and TRDJ2, with D unclear. TCRdb is silent on the J gene; assignment here came from matching the DNA to germline. Germline assignment: CDR1 GEAIGNYY and CDR2 EKD. Deletions cut 1 base from V and 10 bases from J, with 6 bases between. The length of the CDR3 is 11 residues. The CDR3 spells CACDTGRQLFF. The CDR3 DNA reads as TGTGCCTGTGACACTGGGCGACAACTCTTCTTT.

Worth noting for this clone: The junction differs from germline at one of its ends, possibly a read error. V gene TRDV2 combines with J gene TRDJ1; no clear D gene. As TCRdb names no J gene, one was assigned here on the basis of a DNA match to germline. Germline lookup yields CDR1 GEAIGNYY and CDR2 EKD. The CDR3 loop spans 12 amino acids. CDR3 in DNA: TGTGCCTGTGACACGGACACCGATGAACTCATCTTT. It codes for CACDTDTDELIF.

This clone showed up just a few times. The chain links TRDV2 to TRDJ3; TRDD3 matches 7 bases. V gave up 0 bases and J gave up 2 bases; unmatched junction bases: 6. The CDR3 spans 18 residues. Germline V gene sequence: CDR1 GEAIGNYY, CDR2 EKD. Written as DNA, the CDR3 is TGTGCCTGTGACACCGGGGGATTCCTTACCTGGGACACCCGACAGATGTTTTTC. This gives the protein CACDTGGFLTWDTRQMFF.

On this clone: A read error is likely here: a far larger clone is one base away. No J gene was assigned, while the V gene was called as TRDV2; the D call in the table, TRDD3, was not verified against the DNA. Germline CDR1 GEAIGNYY, CDR2 EKD. CDR3 length: 14 residues. CDR3 loop: CACDILGDTDKPIF. As DNA, the CDR3 is TGTGCCTGTGACATACTGGGGGACACCGATAAACCCATCTTT.

Details on this clone: It is likely a read error: a sequence one base away is far more abundant. Within the sample, other DNA sequences also encode this same CDR3. The rearrangement joins TRDV2 to TRDJ3; weak D call: TRDD3 (6 bases). Germline CDR1 GEAIGNYY, CDR2 EKD. This CDR3 has 17 residues. V was pared by 0 bases and J by 0 bases, with 8 bases between. CDR3 residues: CACDTGGSSWDTRQMFF. The DNA for the CDR3 is TGTGCCTGTGACACCGGGGGGAGCTCCTGGGACACCCGACAGATGTTTTTC.

With respect to this clone: A much larger clone sits a single nucleotide away, making a read error possible. This rearrangement joins TRDV2 to TRDJ2; 11 bases line up with TRDD3. The J gene, absent from TCRdb, was called here by matching the DNA to germline. J gave up 2 bases and V 2 bases, and 3 bases lay outside the gene matches. The CDR3 spans 16 residues. Germline V gives CDR1 GEAIGNYY, CDR2 EKD. For the CDR3, the DNA is TGTGCCTGTGACAGTCCTGGGGGATACTTGACAGCACAACTCTTCTTT. Translated: CACDSPGGYLTAQLFF.

This clone was counted only a few times. One base away lies a much larger clone, so this may be a sequencing read error. This sample also contains other DNA sequences that code for the same CDR3. The chain couples TRDV2 to TRDJ1; TRDD3 agrees at 10 bases. Germline trimming cut 3 bases from V and 2 bases from J; bases unmatched to any gene: 5. CDR3 length: 15 amino acids. Looked up from germline, CDR1 is GEAIGNYY and CDR2 is EKD. The CDR3, as DNA: TGTGCCTGTGACGTGCTGGGGGATAGAACCGATAAACTCATCTTT. Translating it yields CACDVLGDRTDKLIF.

This clone has only a few counts. A much larger clone differs by one base, so this may be a read error. The chain is built from TRDV2 and TRDJ3; 9 bases map to TRDD3. The germline CDR1 and CDR2 sequences are GEAIGNYY and EKD. This CDR3 spans 19 amino acids. CDR3 protein: CACDTVLGESSWDPRQMFF. The CDR3 DNA reads TGTGCCTGTGACACCGTACTGGGGGAAAGCTCCTGGGACCCCCGACAGATGTTTTTC.

On this clone itself: It differs at one base from a far larger clone, so likely a read error. This chain joins TRDV2 and TRDJ3; D uncertain. No J gene was available from TCRdb, and it was assigned here by a germline match of the DNA. From germline, CDR1 is GEAIGNYY and CDR2 EKD. The CDR3 runs to 12 residues. The CDR3 reads CACDKDPRQMFF. The CDR3 coding sequence is TGTGCCTGTGACAAGGACCCCCGACAGATGTTTTTC.

V is TRDV2 and J is TRDJ2, with 11 bases fitting TRDD3. The J gene, missing from TCRdb, was assigned here through DNA to germline matching. The ends lost 2 bases at V and 3 bases at J; junction bases unmatched: 4. The CDR3 consists of 16 residues. Germline assignment: CDR1 GEAIGNYY and CDR2 EKD. CDR3 nucleotides: TGTGCCTGTGACAACGTACTGGGGGATATGACAGCACAACTCTTCTTT. It translates to CACDNVLGDMTAQLFF.

The chain recombines TRDV2 with TRDJ3; TRDD3 might be the D (6 bases). Germline CDR1 reads GEAIGNYY; CDR2 reads EKD. This CDR3 comprises 19 residues. V was pared by 0 bases and J by 0 bases, with 14 bases between. CDR3 nucleotides: TGTGCCTGTGACACCCAAGGGGGACAAAGCTCCTGGGACACCCGACAGATGTTTTTC. It translates to CACDTQGGQSSWDTRQMFF.

Points on this clone: Given a much more abundant clone one base away, this may be a read error. The chain couples TRDV2 to TRDJ1; 8 bases fit TRDD3. The J gene, missing from TCRdb, was assigned here through DNA to germline matching. Looked up from germline, CDR1 is GEAIGNYY and CDR2 is EKD. The CDR3 length is 15 residues. The J segment lost 5 bases and the V segment lost 1 base, leaving 8 bases of the junction unmatched. The DNA of the CDR3 is TGTGCCTGTGACACTTGGGGATACTTTTTTGATAAACTCATCTTT. Protein product: CACDTWGYFFDKLIF.

Details on this clone: A far bigger clonotype differs at one base, so this is likely a read error. V gene TRDV2 combines with J gene TRDJ3, with D perhaps TRDD3 (5 bases). TCRdb gives no J gene; it was assigned here by matching the DNA to germline. CDR3 size: 16 residues. Germline CDR1 reads GEAIGNYY; CDR2 reads EKD. V lost 0 bases and J lost 3, with 8 bases in between. This chain's CDR3 is CACDTGDCWDTRQMFF. CDR3 nucleotides: TGTGCCTGTGACACCGGGGACTGCTGGGACACCCGACAGATGTTTTTC.

The chain uses TRDV2 and TRDJ2; 10 nucleotides agree with TRDD3. Judging by the DNA end, TRDJ1 fits better; the J call may be wrong. The CDR3 spans 15 residues. Germline assignment: CDR1 GEAIGNYY and CDR2 EKD. In nucleotides, the CDR3 is TGTGCCTGTGACAATACTGGGGGATACACCGATAAACTCATCTTT. This encodes CACDNTGGYTDKLIF.

For this clone: A much bigger clone sits one base away, suggesting this may be a read error. The chain has TRDV2 and TRDJ3, with 8 bases fitting TRDD3. The J gene, not given by TCRdb, was assigned here from a germline match of the nucleotide sequence. Germline V CDR1 and CDR2: GEAIGNYY, EKD. This CDR3 has 19 residues. The CDR3 loop is CACGTGGYDGSWDTRQMFF. CDR3 DNA sequence: TGTGCCTGTGGCACCGGGGGATATGATGGCTCCTGGGACACCCGACAGATGTTTTTC.

This clone occurred once. A read error is possible here, since a much larger clone lies one base away. No V segment was called; the J segment is TRDJ1; the D call of TRDD3 is as the table states it, not checked on the DNA. This CDR3 is 16 amino acids long. CDR3 loop: CAGDKYWGIHTDKLIF. The CDR3 bases are TGTGCCGGTGACAAGTACTGGGGGATACACACCGATAAACTCATCTTT.

This clone has just a few counts. One end of the junction does not line up with germline, which may come from a read error. The J gene is TRDJ2, the V gene TRDV2, with 7 positions matching TRDD3. TCRdb carries no J gene annotation; the J gene was assigned here by matching the DNA with germline. The length of the CDR3 is 13 residues. Germline V lookup: CDR1 GEAIGNYY, CDR2 EKD. The CDR3 DNA reads TGTGCCCGTGACACGGGGGATACAGCACAACTCTTCTTT. Amino acid sequence: CARDTGDTAQLFF.

By share, this clone ranks as large. The gene calls are TRDV2 and TRDJ3; 11 positions agree with TRDD3. This CDR3 is 18 amino acids long. Germline V gene sequence: CDR1 GEAIGNYY, CDR2 EKD. The J segment lost 0 bases and the V segment lost 2 bases, leaving 2 bases of the junction unmatched. CDR3 bases: TGTGCCTGTGACAATACTGGGGGATACTCCTGGGACACCCGACAGATGTTTTTC. Its translation is CACDNTGGYSWDTRQMFF.

The chain carries TRDV2 and TRDJ3; 7 bases match TRDD3. TCRdb leaves out the J gene; it was filled in here by matching the DNA to germline. CDR1 is GEAIGNYY, CDR2 EKD, per germline. This CDR3 comprises 19 residues. The J segment lost 0 bases and the V segment lost 0 bases, leaving 7 bases of the junction unmatched. The CDR3 region is CACDTYWGASSWDTRQMFF. As DNA, the CDR3 is TGTGCCTGTGACACCTACTGGGGCGCTAGCTCCTGGGACACCCGACAGATGTTTTTC.

Comment on this clone: A far larger clone is just one base off, so this is likely a read error. The chain joins TRDV2 to TRDJ2; 10 nucleotides match TRDD3. The J gene comes from matching the DNA to germline here; TCRdb lacks it. Germline CDR1 GEAIGNYY, CDR2 EKD. The CDR3 consists of 16 residues. CDR3 sequence (DNA): TGTGCCTGGGACACCGGGGGATACGCTTTGACAGCACAACTCTTCTTT. Its translation: CAWDTGGYALTAQLFF.

This clone was picked up a small number of times. This may arise from a read error, as a much more abundant clone is one base away. The rearrangement joins TRDV2 to TRDJ3, with 11 nucleotides matching TRDD3. Losses at the gene ends were 3 bases for V and 6 bases for J; bases not matched to a gene: 3. The CDR3 runs to 16 residues. Germline V lookup: CDR1 GEAIGNYY, CDR2 EKD. The CDR3 loop is CACDVLGDMDTRQMFF. The DNA of the CDR3 is TGTGCCTGTGACGTACTGGGGGATATGGACACCCGACAGATGTTTTTC.

This clone was detected only once. The chain employs TRDV2 and TRDJ1, with D unclear. Since TCRdb gives no J gene, matching the DNA to germline was used here to assign it. Germline V CDR1 and CDR2: GEAIGNYY, EKD. This CDR3 contains 10 residues. Trimming stripped 0 bases from V and 5 bases from J, with 0 bases between. The CDR3 protein is CACDTDKLIF. Here the CDR3 DNA reads TGTGCCTGTGACACCGATAAACTCATCTTT.